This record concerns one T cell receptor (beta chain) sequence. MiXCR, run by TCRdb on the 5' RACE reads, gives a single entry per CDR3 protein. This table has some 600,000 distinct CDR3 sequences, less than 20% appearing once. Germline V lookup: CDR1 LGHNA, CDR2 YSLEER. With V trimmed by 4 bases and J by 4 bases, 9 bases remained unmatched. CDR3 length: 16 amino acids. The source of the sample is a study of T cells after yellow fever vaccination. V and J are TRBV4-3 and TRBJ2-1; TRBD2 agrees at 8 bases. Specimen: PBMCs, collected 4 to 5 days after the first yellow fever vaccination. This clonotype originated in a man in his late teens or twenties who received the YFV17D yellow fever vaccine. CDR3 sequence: CASSPEGGGRYNEQFF. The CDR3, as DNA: TGCGCCAGCAGCCCCGAAGGCGGGGGGCGATACAATGAGCAGTTCTTC.